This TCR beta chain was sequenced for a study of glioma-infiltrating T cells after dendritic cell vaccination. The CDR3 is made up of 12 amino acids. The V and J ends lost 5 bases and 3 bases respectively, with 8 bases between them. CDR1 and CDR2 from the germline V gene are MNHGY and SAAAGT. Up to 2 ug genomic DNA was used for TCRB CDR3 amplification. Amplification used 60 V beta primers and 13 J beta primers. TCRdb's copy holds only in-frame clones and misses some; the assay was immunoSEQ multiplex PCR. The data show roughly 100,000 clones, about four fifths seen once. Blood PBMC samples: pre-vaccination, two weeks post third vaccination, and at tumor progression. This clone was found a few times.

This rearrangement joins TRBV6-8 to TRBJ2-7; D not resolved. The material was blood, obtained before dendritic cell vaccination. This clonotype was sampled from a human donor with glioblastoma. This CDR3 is CASSSVGYEQYF. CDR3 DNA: TGTGCCAGCAGTAGCGTCGGCTACGAGCAGTACTTC.